This entry lists 11 T cell receptor beta chains sequenced from one sample in a study of blood T cell repertoires in COVID-19. Clones were read by immunoSEQ multiplex PCR, and TCRdb kept only the in-frame ones, dropping some. The sample shows roughly 31,000 clones, around 91% of them seen only once. Sequenced: peripheral blood. These receptors were obtained from a man in his sixties with acute or convalescent COVID-19.

The rearrangement uses TRBV6-5 and TRBJ2-1; 9 nucleotides match TRBD1. The CDR3 covers 15 residues. Trimming removed 6 bases from V and 7 bases from J; junction bases left unmatched: 10. Germline loops: CDR1 MNHEY, CDR2 SVGAGI. CDR3 protein: CASRTGQGAWNEQFF. The CDR3 nucleotides read TGTGCCAGCAGAACGGGACAGGGTGCATGGAATGAGCAGTTCTTC.

The chain combines TRBV7-9 with TRBJ1-1, with 10 bases fitting TRBD1. After removal of 1 base from V and 5 bases from J, the junction contained 7 bases not matched to a gene. Germline V gene lookup returns CDR1 SEHNR and CDR2 FQNEAQ (reference sequence). The CDR3 consists of 16 residues. CDR3 coding DNA: TGTGCCAGCAGCTTAGGGGGACAGGGGAGAATTACTGAAGCTTTCTTT. Protein sequence: CASSLGGQGRITEAFF.

This clone was recorded a few times. The chain employs TRBV2 and TRBJ2-7; TRBD1 aligns across 7 bases. Germline V gene lookup returns CDR1 SNHLY and CDR2 FYNNEI. CDR3 length: 14 residues. The J segment lost 3 bases and the V segment lost 1 base, leaving 3 bases of the junction unmatched. Here the CDR3 DNA reads TGTGCCAGCAGTGAAGACCGACAGGGCTACGAGCAGTACTTC. It specifies CASSEDRQGYEQYF.

This clone occurred once. J is TRBJ1-2 and V is TRBV20-1, with D possibly matching TRBD1 (5 bases). The CDR3 is made up of 13 amino acids. Germline-derived CDR1 and CDR2 are DFQATT and SNEGSKA (reference sequence). The V end was cut by 3 bases, the J end by 6 bases, with 14 bases between. The CDR3 nucleotides are TGCAGTGCTAGTCTTCCGGGGGTACATGGCTACACCTTC. Translation: CSASLPGVHGYTF.

The gene calls are TRBV6-5 and TRBJ1-3, with 7 positions matching TRBD1. CDR1 and CDR2 from the germline V gene are MNHEY and SVGAGI. The CDR3 is 15 residues long. Trimming cost V 7 bases and J 0 bases; bases outside gene matches: 6. The CDR3 DNA sequence: TGTGCCAGCATCAGGGGGACTCACTCTGGAAACACCATATATTTT. Translated: CASIRGTHSGNTIYF.

This clone has more than one count but fewer than ten. V gene TRBV7-2 combines with J gene TRBJ2-1; D is uncertain. The CDR3 is 16 amino acids. The V gene's germline CDR1 is SGHTA and CDR2 FQGNSA. Trimming shortened V by 4 bases and J by 9 bases, and 22 bases separated the two germline ends. DNA for the CDR3: TGTGCCAGCAGCTCCCAGCCTGCAGATTTATCGGGTGAGCAGTTCTTC. This encodes CASSSQPADLSGEQFF.

This chain uses TRBV7-9 with TRBJ2-1; TRBD2 matches at 10 bases. V dropped 1 base and J dropped 8; count of bases not matched to a gene: 8. This CDR3 region has 16 residues. Germline values: CDR1 SEHNR, CDR2 FQNEAQ (reference sequence). The CDR3 sequence: CASSLGLAGERDEQFF. CDR3 coding DNA: TGTGCCAGCAGCTTAGGCCTAGCGGGAGAGAGGGATGAGCAGTTCTTC.

The V call is TRBV28, the J call TRBJ1-5; 7 bases agree with TRBD1. The CDR3 is 14 residues long. V was clipped by 6 bases and J by 7 bases; unmatched bases: 9. Germline V gene data show CDR1 as MDHEN and CDR2 as SYDVKM. The CDR3 coding sequence is TGTGCCAGCAGGAGACAGGGCACCATCCAGCCCCAGCATTTT. Its translation is CASRRQGTIQPQHF. The whole variable domain, remainder taken from reference TRBV28 and TRBJ1-5, is DVKVTQSSRYLVKRTGEKVFLECVQDMDHENMFWYRQDPGLGLRLIYFSYDVKMKEKGDIPEGYSVSREKKERFSLILESASTNQTSMYLCASRRQGTIQPQHFGDGTRLSIL.

The chain has TRBV3-1 (or the pseudogene TRBV3-2) and TRBJ2-7; 8 bases map to TRBD1. Per the germline V gene, CDR1 is LGHDT and CDR2 is YNNKEL (reference sequence). The CDR3 covers 12 residues. The junction had 2 bases not matched to a gene; V was cut back by 4 bases and J by 6 bases. CDR3 nucleotides: TGTGCCAGCAGCCCTCAGGGGGCCGAGCAGTACTTC. Translated, it gives CASSPQGAEQYF.

This chain uses TRBV27 with TRBJ1-2, with D perhaps TRBD1 (5 bases). The V gene's germline CDR1 is MNHEY and CDR2 SMNVEV (reference sequence). The CDR3 runs to 16 residues. V was cut by 5 bases and J by 4 bases, with 20 bases left in between. The CDR3 bases are TGTGCCAGCAGTCCTTGGGGGGGGGAGGTTGGCTATGGCTACACCTTC. Translating it yields CASSPWGGEVGYGYTF.

This sequence joins TRBV19 and TRBJ1-2, with D perhaps TRBD1 (6 bases). Germline V gives CDR1 LNHDA, CDR2 SQIVND (reference sequence). The CDR3 is made up of 13 amino acids. V lost 6 bases, J lost 8 bases, and 16 bases lay in between. CDR3 sequence (DNA): TGTGCCAGTAGGAAACCAGGGGAGAGCGGCTACACCTTC. Protein product: CASRKPGESGYTF.